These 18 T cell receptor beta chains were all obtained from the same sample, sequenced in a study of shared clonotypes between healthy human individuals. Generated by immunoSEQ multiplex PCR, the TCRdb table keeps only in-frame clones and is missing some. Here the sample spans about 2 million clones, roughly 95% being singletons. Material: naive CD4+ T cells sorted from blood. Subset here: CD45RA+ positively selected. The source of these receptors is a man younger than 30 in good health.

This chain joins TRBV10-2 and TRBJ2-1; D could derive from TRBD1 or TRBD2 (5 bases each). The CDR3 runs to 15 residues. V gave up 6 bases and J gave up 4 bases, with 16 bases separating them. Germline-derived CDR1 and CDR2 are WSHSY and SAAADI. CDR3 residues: CASSQGPGPYNEQFF. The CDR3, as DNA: TGCGCCAGCAGCCAGGGACCCGGGCCATACAATGAGCAGTTCTTC.

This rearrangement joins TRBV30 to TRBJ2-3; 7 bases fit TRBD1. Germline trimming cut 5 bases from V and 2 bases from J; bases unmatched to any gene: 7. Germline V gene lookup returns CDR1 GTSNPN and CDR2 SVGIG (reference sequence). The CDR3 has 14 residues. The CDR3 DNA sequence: TGTGCCTGGGGACAGGCGAAATTCACAGATACGCAGTATTTT. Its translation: CAWGQAKFTDTQYF.

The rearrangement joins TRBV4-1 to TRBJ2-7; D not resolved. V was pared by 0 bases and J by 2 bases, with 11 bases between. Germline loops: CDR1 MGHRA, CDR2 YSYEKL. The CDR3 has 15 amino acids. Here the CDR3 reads CASSQELTIPYEQYF. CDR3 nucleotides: TGCGCCAGCAGCCAAGAATTAACGATCCCCTACGAGCAGTACTTC.

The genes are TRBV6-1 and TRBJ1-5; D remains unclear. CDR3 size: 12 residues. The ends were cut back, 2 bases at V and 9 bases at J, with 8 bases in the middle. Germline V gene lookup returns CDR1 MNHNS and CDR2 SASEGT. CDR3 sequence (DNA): TGTGCCAGCAGTGAAAGTCGGGGGCCCCAGCATTTT. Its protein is CASSESRGPQHF.

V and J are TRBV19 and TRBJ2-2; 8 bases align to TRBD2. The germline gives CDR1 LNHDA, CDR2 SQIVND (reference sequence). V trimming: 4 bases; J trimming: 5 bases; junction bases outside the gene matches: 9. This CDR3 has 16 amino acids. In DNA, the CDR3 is TGTGCCAGTAGTACGACCGGGACTAGATTTACCGGGGAGCTGTTTTTT. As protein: CASSTTGTRFTGELFF.

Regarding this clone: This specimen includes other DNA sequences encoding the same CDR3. In DNA, the CDR3 is TGTGCCAGCAGGGGGGTAACTAATGAAAAACTGTTTTTT. It codes for CASRGVTNEKLFF. The V call is TRBV2, the J call TRBJ1-4, with a tentative D call TRBD1 (5 bases). The CDR3 contains 13 residues. The germline V gene encodes CDR1 SNHLY and CDR2 FYNNEI. Trimming stripped 6 bases from V and 1 base from J, with 6 bases between.

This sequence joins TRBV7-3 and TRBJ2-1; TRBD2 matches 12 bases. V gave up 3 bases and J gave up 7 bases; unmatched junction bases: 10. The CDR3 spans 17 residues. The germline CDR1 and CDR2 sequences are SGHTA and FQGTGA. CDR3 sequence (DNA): TGTGCCAGCAGCTTCGTATCGACTAGCGGGGGTCTAAATGAGCAGTTCTTC. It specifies CASSFVSTSGGLNEQFF.

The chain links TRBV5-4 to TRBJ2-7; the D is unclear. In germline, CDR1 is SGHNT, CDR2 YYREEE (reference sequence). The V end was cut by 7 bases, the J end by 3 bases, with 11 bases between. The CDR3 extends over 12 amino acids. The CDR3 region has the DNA TGTGCCAGCGGGCCGCAACGCTACGAGCAGTACTTC. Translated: CASGPQRYEQYF.

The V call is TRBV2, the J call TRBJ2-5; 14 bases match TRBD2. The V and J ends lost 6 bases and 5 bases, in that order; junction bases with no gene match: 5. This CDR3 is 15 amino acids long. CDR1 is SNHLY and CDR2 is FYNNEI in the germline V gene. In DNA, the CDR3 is TGTGCCAGCAGGACTAGCGGGAGGGCTTTCGAGACCCAGTACTTC. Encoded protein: CASRTSGRAFETQYF.

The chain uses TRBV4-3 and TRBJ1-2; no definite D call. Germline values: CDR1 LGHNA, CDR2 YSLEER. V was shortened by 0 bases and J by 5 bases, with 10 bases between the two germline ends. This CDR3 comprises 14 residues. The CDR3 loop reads CASSQEGSRYGYTF. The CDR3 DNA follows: TGCGCCAGCAGCCAAGAAGGGTCCAGATATGGCTACACCTTC.

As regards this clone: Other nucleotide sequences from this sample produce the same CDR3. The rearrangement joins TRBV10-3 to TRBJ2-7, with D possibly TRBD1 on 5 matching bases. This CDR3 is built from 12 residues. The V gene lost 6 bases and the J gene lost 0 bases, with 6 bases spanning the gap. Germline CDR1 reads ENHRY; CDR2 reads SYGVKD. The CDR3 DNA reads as TGTGCCATCAGGGGGCCCTCCTACGAGCAGTACTTC. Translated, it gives CAIRGPSYEQYF.

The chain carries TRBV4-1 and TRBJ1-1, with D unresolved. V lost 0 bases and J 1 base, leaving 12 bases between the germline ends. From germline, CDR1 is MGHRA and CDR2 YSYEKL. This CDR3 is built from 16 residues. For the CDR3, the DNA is TGCGCCAGCAGCCAAGATCTCGGATTTTCGAACACTGAAGCTTTCTTT. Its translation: CASSQDLGFSNTEAFF.

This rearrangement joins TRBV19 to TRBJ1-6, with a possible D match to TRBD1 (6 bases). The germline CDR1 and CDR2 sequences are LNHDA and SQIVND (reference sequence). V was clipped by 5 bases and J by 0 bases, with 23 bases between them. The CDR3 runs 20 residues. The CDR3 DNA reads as TGTGCCAGTAGTCCCAACCCCGGGGGCTGGCGAAGCTCCTATAATTCACCCCTCCACTTT. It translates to CASSPNPGGWRSSYNSPLHF.

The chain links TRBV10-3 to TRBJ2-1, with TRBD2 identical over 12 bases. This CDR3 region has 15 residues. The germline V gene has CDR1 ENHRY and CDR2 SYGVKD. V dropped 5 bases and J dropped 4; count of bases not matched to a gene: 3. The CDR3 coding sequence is TGTGCCATCAGTAGACTAGCGGGGGATTACAATGAGCAGTTCTTC. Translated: CAISRLAGDYNEQFF.

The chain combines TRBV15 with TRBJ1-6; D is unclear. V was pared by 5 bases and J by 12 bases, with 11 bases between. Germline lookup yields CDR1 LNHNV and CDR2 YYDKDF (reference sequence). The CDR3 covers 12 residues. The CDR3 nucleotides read TGTGCCACCAGCTCCCTTAAGCGACCCCTCCACTTT. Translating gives CATSSLKRPLHF.

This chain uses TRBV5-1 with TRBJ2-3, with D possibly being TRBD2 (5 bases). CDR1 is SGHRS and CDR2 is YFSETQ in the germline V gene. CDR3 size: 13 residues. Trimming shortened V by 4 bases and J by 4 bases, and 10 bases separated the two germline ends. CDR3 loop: CASSHLSADTQYF. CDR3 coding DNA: TGCGCCAGCAGCCACCTTAGCGCAGATACGCAGTATTTT.

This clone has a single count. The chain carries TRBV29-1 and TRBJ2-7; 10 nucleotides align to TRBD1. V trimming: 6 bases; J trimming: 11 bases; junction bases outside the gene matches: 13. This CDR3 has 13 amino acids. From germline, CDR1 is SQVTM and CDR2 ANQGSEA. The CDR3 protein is CSVDGVGTGEKYF. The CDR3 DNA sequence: TGCAGCGTCGATGGGGTGGGGACAGGGGAGAAGTACTTC.

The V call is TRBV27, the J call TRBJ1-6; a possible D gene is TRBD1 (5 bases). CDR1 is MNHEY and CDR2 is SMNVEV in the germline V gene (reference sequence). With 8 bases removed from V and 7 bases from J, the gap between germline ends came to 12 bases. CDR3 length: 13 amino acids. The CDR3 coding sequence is TGTGCCAGCGGAATCGGGGCGAATTCACCCCTCCACTTT. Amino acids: CASGIGANSPLHF.